Listed below are T cell receptor beta chains from one sample, sequenced in a study of metastatic and nonmetastatic thyroid tumors. Using MiXCR, TCRdb re-called clones from the PCR reads. The sample has tens of thousands of clones, about 26% seen once. The sample comprised blood. The origin of the receptors is a male donor with papillary thyroid cancer or a benign thyroid nodule (not recorded which). Some clones in this sample may be carry-over from other donors' samples. Each CDR3 is given with its conserved first and last residue. Fields, in order: V gene, clone size, D gene, J gene, CDR3 protein, CDR3 DNA. D genes are given only for firm matches. Size is omitted from some rows. Given values are once, few, many or a class for expanded clones.

TRBV4-1	medium-sized	-	TRBJ1-5	CASSRGRSNQPQHF	TGCGCCAGCAGCAGGGGCAGGTCCAATCAGCCCCAGCATTTT
TRBV3-1	-	-	TRBJ2-7	CASSQRGGGTHYEQYF	TGTGCCAGCAGCCAAAGAGGAGGGGGCACCCACTACGAGCAGTACTTC
TRBV20-1	-	-	TRBJ2-3	CSAFRDTDTQYF	TGCAGTGCTTTCCGGGACACAGATACGCAGTATTTT
TRBV7-2	many	TRBD2	TRBJ2-1	CASGRRLAGGHEQFF	TGTGCCAGCGGCCGGAGGCTAGCGGGAGGCCATGAGCAGTTCTTC
TRBV2	-	TRBD1	TRBJ2-7	CASSDWDRVAEQYF	TGTGCCAGCAGTGATTGGGACAGGGTTGCCGAGCAGTACTTC
TRBV15	-	-	TRBJ1-1	CATSRVQGMNTEAFF	TGTGCCACCAGCAGAGTTCAAGGCATGAACACTGAAGCTTTCTTT
TRBV27	few	TRBD2	TRBJ2-5	CASSLWTSGRAKETQYF	TGTGCCAGCAGTTTATGGACTAGCGGGAGGGCCAAAGAGACCCAGTACTTC
TRBV20-1	medium-sized	-	TRBJ1-5	CSASKVDSRPPNQPQHF	TGCAGTGCTAGTAAAGTTGACTCCAGGCCCCCTAATCAGCCCCAGCATTTT
TRBV11-3	-	-	TRBJ2-2	CASSLVLFGELFF	TGTGCCAGCAGCTTAGTGTTGTTCGGGGAGCTGTTTTTT
TRBV6-1	-	TRBD1	TRBJ1-1	CASSRQGYTEAFF	TGTGCCAGCAGTAGACAGGGTTACACTGAAGCTTTCTTT